This entry lists 8 T cell receptor beta chains sequenced from one sample in a study of human T cells and chemical hapten exposure. Sample time point: patch test 2, 6 weeks after DPC sensitization. Documented treatment: therapeutic diphenylcyclopropenone sensitization with weekly scalp DPC. One entry per CDR3 protein results from TCRdb running MiXCR on the RACE reads. The table lists some 350,000 distinct CDR3 sequences, just under 6.5% of them singletons, with around 6% in the top ten. The sequencing here drew on whole blood, taken in connection with sensitization to the hapten diphenylcyclopropenone (DPC). These receptors originate from a woman between 18 and 29 years old with alopecia areata. Some clones in this sample may be carry-over from other donors' samples.

V gene TRBV4-2 combines with J gene TRBJ2-5, with 7 bases lining up with TRBD1. Germline-derived CDR1 and CDR2 are LGHNA and YNFKEQ. J was trimmed by 1 base and V by 0 bases; bases with no gene match: 5. The CDR3 sequence is 16 residues long. The CDR3 loop reads CASSQDWDSFQETQYF. The CDR3 nucleotides read TGTGCCAGCAGCCAAGACTGGGACAGTTTCCAAGAGACCCAGTACTTC.

There are many counts of this clonotype. The J gene is TRBJ1-5, the V gene TRBV7-6; D gene uncertain. V lost 6 bases to trimming and J lost 7 bases, with 13 bases between them. Looked up from germline, CDR1 is SGHVS and CDR2 is FNYEAQ. This CDR3 is built from 13 residues. DNA of the CDR3: TGTGCCAGCAGTCCGGCCCATGACCAGCCCCAGCATTTT. Its translation is CASSPAHDQPQHF.

This clonotype was observed at least ten times. The chain is built from TRBV6-6 and TRBJ1-4; D possibly corresponds to TRBD1 (6 bases). The CDR3 runs to 14 residues. Per germline, CDR1 MNHNY and CDR2 SVGAGI (reference sequence). V lost 6 bases and J lost 4, with 12 bases in between. CDR3 coding DNA: TGTGCCAGCAGATTTACAGGGAGTAATGAAAAACTGTTTTTT. Translating gives CASRFTGSNEKLFF.

This clonotype occurred many times. The V and J genes are TRBV5-1 and TRBJ1-2; D uncertain. CDR3 size: 14 residues. The germline gives CDR1 SGHRS, CDR2 YFSETQ. The V end lost 1 base, the J end lost 4 bases, and 11 bases lay between the germline ends. CDR3 amino acids: CASSLSPALYGYTF. The CDR3 DNA sequence: TGCGCCAGCAGCTTGAGTCCGGCGCTCTATGGCTACACCTTC.

This chain joins TRBV4-1 and TRBJ2-2, with D unclear. Germline V gene data show CDR1 as MGHRA and CDR2 as YSYEKL. The CDR3 contains 12 residues. Trimming took 6 bases from V and 6 from J, leaving 8 bases between them. CDR3 region: CASSHVAGELFF. The CDR3 region has the DNA TGCGCCAGCAGTCATGTTGCCGGGGAGCTGTTTTTT.

This clonotype was counted at least ten times. The chain combines TRBV12-3 or TRBV12-4 with TRBJ1-1, with D unclear. Between the trimmed V and J ends, which lost 2 bases and 8 bases, there was a span of 12 bases. The CDR3 totals 13 residues. CDR3 region: CASSLYGIQEAFF. CDR3 sequence (DNA): TGTGCCAGCAGTTTATACGGCATCCAAGAAGCTTTCTTT.

With regard to this clonotype: Compared with germline, one end of the junction differs, possibly owing to a read error. This chain links TRBV14 with TRBJ2-3; D not resolved. Germline CDR1 reads SGHDN; CDR2 reads FVKESK. The CDR3 spans 12 residues. The CDR3 reads CASSQGLSSLAF. CDR3 DNA sequence: TGTGCCAGCAGCCAAGGGCTTTCATCCCTGGCTTTT. The whole variable domain, remainder taken from reference TRBV14 and TRBJ2-3, is EAGVTQFPSHSVIEKGQTVTLRCDPISGHDNLYWYRRVMGKEIKFLLHFVKESKQDESGMPNNRFLAERTGGTYSTLKVQPAELEDSGVYFCASSQGLSSLAFGPGTRLTVL.

This clonotype was found many times. The chain uses TRBV4-3 and TRBJ1-1; the D is unclear. This CDR3 has 15 amino acids. Trimming shortened V by 0 bases and J by 7 bases, and 15 bases separated the two germline ends. Germline V CDR1 and CDR2: LGHNA, YSLEER. CDR3 amino acids: CASSQDLAGFGEAFF. The DNA of the CDR3 is TGCGCCAGCAGCCAAGATTTGGCGGGGTTCGGTGAAGCTTTCTTT.